This TCR beta chain was identified during a study of response to subunit inactivated influenza vaccine. This clonotype was observed a few times. MiXCR, applied by TCRdb to the RT-PCR reads, yields one record per CDR3 protein. This table holds 500,000 to 600,000 distinct CDR3 sequences, approximately 15% found once. The CDR3 runs 17 residues. Between the trimmed V and J ends, which lost 2 bases and 6 bases, there was a span of 20 bases. Germline lookup yields CDR1 LGHNA and CDR2 YSLEER. The TCR comes from a man aged 50-75 years who received an inactivated influenza vaccine. The specimen was CD4+ T cells sorted from PBMCs, collected roughly 24 months after vaccination. V usage is TRBV4-3 and J usage is TRBJ1-5; D unclear. CDR3 amino acids: CASSQIYGAAGFQPQHF. CDR3 nucleotide sequence: TGCGCCAGCAGCCAAATTTACGGCGCAGCCGGGTTTCAGCCCCAGCATTTT.